This TCR beta chain was documented in a study of blood T cells in healthy people across ages. A sample-barcoded 5' primer and a J-beta primer mix were used in a second PCR of roughly 6 to 11 cycles. Using its own MiXCR run on the 5' RACE reads, TCRdb lists one record per CDR3 protein. The table includes roughly 560,000 distinct CDR3 sequences, less than 25% detected once. Germline V gives CDR1 SQVTM, CDR2 ANQGSEA. This CDR3 region has 13 residues. V shed 2 bases and J 1 base; nucleotides not matched to a gene: 2. Separately, the same data were catalogued under a study of T cells of mothers and their children.

This TCR derives from a boy between 10 and 17 years old in good health. Input material: blood. The rearrangement uses TRBV29-1 and TRBJ2-7; 7 bases agree with TRBD1. CDR3 protein: CSVERQGSYEQYF. DNA for the CDR3: TGCAGCGTTGAACGACAGGGTTCCTACGAGCAGTACTTC.